This T cell receptor beta chain was identified in a study of shared clonotypes between healthy human individuals. The wider study: In total, the donors were two women and a few men aged 18 to 49. Study-wide results and caveats: A reduction in generation probabilities was seen for non-shared clonotypes relative to those shared by all four donors.

Trimming removed 4 bases at V and 1 base at J, with 12 bases between. This CDR3 comprises 15 residues. CDR1 is MNHEY, CDR2 SMNVEV, per germline (reference sequence). The assay was carried out at the deep level. Sequencing used immunoSEQ multiplex PCR; TCRdb keeps in-frame clones, though not all of them. The sample includes roughly 810,000 clones, approximately 97% of them seen just once. Naive CD8 cells lacked CD45RO, underwent positive selection for CCR7 and left out terminally differentiated effector memory CD45RA+ cells. A word on this clone: The target antigen is unknown.

The chain has TRBV27 and TRBJ2-3; either TRBD1 or TRBD2 may supply D (5 bases each). Sequencing was done on a sample of naive CD8+ T cells sorted from blood. This receptor was obtained from a man aged 30 to 39 in good health. CDR3 DNA sequence: TGTGCCAGCAGTTCTAGATGGGACGGCACAGATACGCAGTATTTT. Its translation is CASSSRWDGTDTQYF.